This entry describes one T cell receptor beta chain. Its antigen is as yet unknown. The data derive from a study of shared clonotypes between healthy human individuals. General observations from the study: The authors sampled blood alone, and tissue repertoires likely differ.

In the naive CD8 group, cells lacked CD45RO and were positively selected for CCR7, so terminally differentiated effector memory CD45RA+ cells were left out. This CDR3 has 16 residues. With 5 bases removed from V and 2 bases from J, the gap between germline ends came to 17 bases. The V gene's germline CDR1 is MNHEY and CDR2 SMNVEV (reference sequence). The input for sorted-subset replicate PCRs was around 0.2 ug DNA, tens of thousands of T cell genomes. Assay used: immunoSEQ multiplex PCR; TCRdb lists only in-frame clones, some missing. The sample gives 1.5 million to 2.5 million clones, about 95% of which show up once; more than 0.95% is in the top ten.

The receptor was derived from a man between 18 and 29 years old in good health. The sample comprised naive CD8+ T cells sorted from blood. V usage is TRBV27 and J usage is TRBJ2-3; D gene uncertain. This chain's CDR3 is CASSPGAFLYTDTQYF. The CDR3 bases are TGTGCCAGCAGTCCTGGAGCGTTCCTCTACACAGATACGCAGTATTTT.